The clone carrying this T cell receptor beta chain was seen more than once but under ten times. Grouping used clinical history reported by participants in a survey and questionnaire. This specimen comes from a study of blood T cell repertoires in COVID-19. The protocol was immunoSEQ multiplex PCR, while the TCRdb copy is restricted to in-frame clones and leaves out a portion. This table holds roughly 200,000 clones, 75% to 90% found once. The CDR3 runs 13 residues. The germline CDR1 and CDR2 sequences are SQVTM and ANQGSEA. Between the trimmed V and J ends, which lost 7 bases and 1 base, there was a span of 13 bases.

The chain carries TRBV29-1 and TRBJ1-1; no definite D call. The clonotype was recovered from a woman aged 40 to 55 with acute COVID-19. Specimen: PBMCs or T cells enriched from blood (not recorded which). The CDR3 sequence is CSAVRSGNTEAFF. The CDR3 nucleotides are TGCAGCGCAGTTCGTTCAGGGAACACTGAAGCTTTCTTT. Full variable domain (rest looked up from reference TRBV29-1 and TRBJ1-1): SAVISQKPSRDICQRGTSLTIQCQVDSQVTMMFWYRQQPGQSLTLIATANQGSEATYESGFVIDKFPISRPNLTFSTLTVSNMSPEDSSIYLCSAVRSGNTEAFFGQGTRLTVV.